The rows below give T cell receptor beta chains drawn from one sample of a study of T cell changes during pregnancy in multiple sclerosis. Repertoires were generated with immunoSEQ multiplex PCR, while TCRdb's copy carries only in-frame clones and drops some. The sample lists 79,000 or so clones, approximately 90% occurring once. Sample: peripheral blood, taken in the first trimester of pregnancy. These receptors came from a female donor in good health, enrolled as a control in a pregnancy study. CDR3s include the opening cysteine and the closing phenylalanine or tryptophan. D genes are given only for firm matches. Only part of the rows carry a size: once, few, many, or a class if the clone is expanded.

length | size | D | J | V | CDR3 | DNA
14 | . | TRBD2 | TRBJ2-5 | TRBV19 | CASSMAGGQETQYF | TGTGCCAGTTCGATGGCGGGGGGTCAAGAGACCCAGTACTTC
15 | . | . | TRBJ2-7 | TRBV7-9 | CASSNTDRNSYEQYF | TGTGCCAGCAGCAATACGGACAGAAACTCCTACGAGCAGTACTTC
15 | . | . | TRBJ1-6 | TRBV28 | CASSFSGWADSPLHF | TGTGCCAGCAGTTTTTCGGGGTGGGCAGATTCACCCCTCCACTTT
15 | few | . | TRBJ2-7 | TRBV7-2 | CASSRTVDSNYEQYF | TGTGCCAGCAGCCGTACCGTGGACAGTAACTACGAGCAGTACTTC
12 | . | . | TRBJ2-1 | TRBV4-1 | CASSGQLDEQFF | TGCGCCAGCAGTGGACAGCTAGATGAGCAGTTCTTC
15 | . | TRBD2 | TRBJ2-1 | TRBV30 | CAWSQGLAGNNEQFF | TGTGCCTGGAGTCAGGGACTAGCGGGGAACAATGAGCAGTTCTTC
12 | . | . | TRBJ1-5 | TRBV15 | CATSEGSVPQHF | TGTGCCACCAGTGAGGGTTCGGTGCCCCAGCATTTT
16 | . | . | TRBJ1-2 | TRBV19 | CASRANTGRGNYGYTF | TGTGCCAGTAGGGCGAATACAGGGAGGGGCAACTATGGCTACACCTTC
14 | . | . | TRBJ2-3 | TRBV4-1 | CASSRGGLTDTQYF | TGCGCCAGCAGCAGGGGGGGGCTGACAGATACGCAGTATTTT
15 | . | . | TRBJ1-4 | TRBV6-5 | CASSYGTGTNEKLFF | TGTGCCAGCAGTTACGGAACAGGGACTAATGAAAAACTGTTTTTT
13 | . | . | TRBJ1-6 | TRBV2 | CASSAGQRSPLHF | TGTGCCAGCAGTGCGGGACAAAGATCACCCCTCCACTTT
15 | . | TRBD1 | TRBJ1-5 | TRBV11-2 | CASSVMTGDNQPQHF | TGTGCCAGCAGCGTAATGACAGGGGATAATCAGCCCCAGCATTTT
11 | . | . | TRBJ2-5 | TRBV5-1 | CASSAQETQYF | TGCGCCAGCAGCGCACAGGAGACCCAGTACTTC
16 | . | TRBD1 | TRBJ2-1 | TRBV11-1 | CASSLFRTGPNNEQFF | TGTGCCAGCAGCTTATTCAGGACAGGGCCCAACAATGAGCAGTTCTTC
13 | . | . | TRBJ1-6 | TRBV11-3 | CASSLATGSPLHF | TGTGCCAGCAGCTTAGCGACTGGATCACCCCTCCACTTT
13 | . | TRBD1 | TRBJ1-2 | TRBV5-5 | CASSENRGHGYTF | TGTGCCAGCAGCGAAAACAGGGGGCATGGCTACACCTTC
18 | . | TRBD1 | TRBJ1-5 | TRBV28 | CASSLWGQGGYSNQPQHF | TGTGCCAGCAGTTTGTGGGGACAGGGGGGATATAGCAATCAGCCCCAGCATTTT
19 | . | . | TRBJ2-6 | TRBV5-1 | CASSSKPTGAPSGANVLTF | TGCGCCAGCAGCTCAAAACCGACAGGAGCCCCCTCTGGGGCCAACGTCCTGACTTTC